This T cell receptor beta chain was sequenced in a study of control samples from healthy donors and cancer patients. Deletions cut 0 bases from V and 3 bases from J, with 15 bases between. Germline loops: CDR1 GTSNPN, CDR2 SVGIG (reference sequence). This CDR3 is built from 15 residues. TCRdb's copy holds only in-frame clones and misses some; the assay was immunoSEQ multiplex PCR. The data show some 78,000 clones, roughly nine tenths seen once. Sequencing was carried out using blood. V usage is TRBV30 and J usage is TRBJ2-7; possibly TRBD1 or TRBD2 for D (5 bases each). This TCR was sampled from a woman aged 55-69 years in good health. This CDR3 reads CAWSVRGRRYYEQYF. Written as DNA, the CDR3 is TGTGCCTGGAGTGTACGGGGCAGACGTTACTACGAGCAGTACTTC.